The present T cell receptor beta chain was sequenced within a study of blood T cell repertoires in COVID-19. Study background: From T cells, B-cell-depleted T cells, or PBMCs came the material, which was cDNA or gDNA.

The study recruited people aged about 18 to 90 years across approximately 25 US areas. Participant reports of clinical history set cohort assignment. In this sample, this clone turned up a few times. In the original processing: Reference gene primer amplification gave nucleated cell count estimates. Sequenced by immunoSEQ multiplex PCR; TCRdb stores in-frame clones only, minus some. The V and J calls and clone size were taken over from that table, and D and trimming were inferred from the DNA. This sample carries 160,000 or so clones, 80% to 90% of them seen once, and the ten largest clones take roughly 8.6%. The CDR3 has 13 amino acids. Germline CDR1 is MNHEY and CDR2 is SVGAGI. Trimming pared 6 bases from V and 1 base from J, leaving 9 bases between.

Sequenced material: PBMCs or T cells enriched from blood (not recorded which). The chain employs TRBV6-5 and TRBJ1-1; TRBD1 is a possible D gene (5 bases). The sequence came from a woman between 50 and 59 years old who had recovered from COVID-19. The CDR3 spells CASRARGNTEAFF. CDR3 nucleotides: TGTGCCAGCAGGGCTAGGGGGAACACTGAAGCTTTCTTT.